This entry lists 12 T cell receptor beta chains sequenced from one sample in a study of CD8 T cells in Susac syndrome. RNA amounts of about 0.5 to 1 ug underwent reverse transcription with random hexamers. TCRdb re-called the immunoSEQ multiplex PCR reads through MiXCR, storing one row per CDR3 protein. The table records around 200,000 distinct CDR3 sequences, approximately 94% of them present only once. Sequenced sample: CD4+ T cells from PBMCs. The receptor set was obtained from a human donor with Susac syndrome.

The chain carries TRBV21-1 and TRBJ1-1. TRBV21-1 is shown as a pseudogene. There are 17 residues in the CDR3. The CDR3 DNA reads as TGTGCCAGCAGCCTCTTTCGGGGGGCCGCAATGAACACTGAAGCTTTCTTT. Translating gives CASSLFRGAAMNTEAFF.

CDR3 in amino acids: CASSFGTSVTGELFF. CDR3 coding DNA: TGTGCCAGCAGCTTTGGGACTAGCGTTACCGGGGAGCTGTTTTTT. The chain has TRBV5-4 and TRBJ2-2; TRBD2 agrees at 10 bases. Trimming cost V 2 bases and J 5 bases; bases outside gene matches: 3. The CDR3 covers 15 residues. Germline CDR1 is SGHNT and CDR2 is YYREEE (reference sequence).

The genes are TRBV28 and TRBJ2-7, with TRBD1 matching over 7 bases. CDR1 is MDHEN, CDR2 SYDVKM, per germline. Losses at the gene ends were 9 bases for V and 2 bases for J; bases not matched to a gene: 19. The CDR3 is 17 amino acids. This CDR3 reads CASRYRVGGAPPYEQYF. Here the CDR3 DNA reads TGTGCCAGTAGGTATAGGGTAGGGGGCGCTCCCCCCTACGAGCAGTACTTC.

V gene TRBV6-1 combines with J gene TRBJ1-1; TRBD1 agrees at 9 bases. Germline CDR1 is MNHNS and CDR2 is SASEGT. CDR3 length: 17 residues. J lost 5 bases, V lost 6 bases, and 16 bases had no gene match. In nucleotides, the CDR3 is TGTGCCAGCAGAAATACAGGGGGCGACCTGGTGGGGACTGAAGCTTTCTTT. Translation gives CASRNTGGDLVGTEAFF.

This chain uses TRBV3-1 with TRBJ2-1; D is possibly TRBD1 or TRBD2 (6 bases each). The V end was cut by 8 bases, the J end by 3 bases, with 14 bases between. CDR3 size: 14 residues. CDR1 is LGHDT, CDR2 YNNKEL, per germline (reference sequence). The DNA of the CDR3 is TGTGCCAGCGCCTTAAAGGGGGGCTACAATGAGCAGTTCTTC. Translation: CASALKGGYNEQFF.

The chain joins TRBV25-1 to TRBJ2-7; TRBD1 aligns across 10 bases. CDR1 MGHDK and CDR2 SYGVNS come from the germline V gene. V lost 5 bases to trimming and J lost 5 bases; unmatched junction nucleotides: 18. There are 18 residues in the CDR3. CDR3 DNA sequence: TGTGCCAGCAGTCAGTCGGCATTCTCTAGGGGACAGGGGAACGAGCAGTACTTC. Translation gives CASSQSAFSRGQGNEQYF.

In DNA form, the CDR3 reads TGTGCCAGCAGCCAGGGGTTGGATCAGCCCCAGCATTTT. Its protein is CASSQGLDQPQHF. The gene calls are TRBV2 and TRBJ1-5, with D perhaps matching TRBD1 (6 bases). CDR1 is SNHLY, CDR2 FYNNEI, per germline. V gave up 6 bases and J gave up 5 bases, with 11 bases separating them. This CDR3 region has 13 residues.

The chain uses TRBV20-1 and TRBJ2-5, with 7 bases fitting TRBD2. The CDR3 is 14 residues long. Germline V gene sequence: CDR1 DFQATT, CDR2 SNEGSKA (reference sequence). Unmatched junction bases numbered 8, after V lost 5 bases and J lost 2 bases. The CDR3 loop reads CSALGSAGQETQYF. CDR3 sequence (DNA): TGCAGTGCTTTGGGATCAGCGGGGCAAGAGACCCAGTACTTC.

This chain links TRBV30 with TRBJ2-5; the match to TRBD1 covers 7 bases. The V segment lost 4 bases and the J segment 5 bases; nucleotides outside the gene matches: 10. CDR3 length equals 14 residues. CDR1 is GTSNPN, CDR2 SVGIG, per germline (reference sequence). The CDR3 is CAWTRGQVGETQYF. The CDR3 DNA sequence: TGTGCCTGGACCCGAGGACAGGTTGGGGAGACCCAGTACTTC.

V and J are TRBV4-1 and TRBJ2-1; 7 bases agree with TRBD1. J lost 1 base, V lost 3 bases, and 15 bases had no gene match. This CDR3 spans 19 amino acids. Looked up from germline, CDR1 is MGHRA and CDR2 is YSYEKL. The CDR3 coding sequence is TGCGCCAGCAGCCAGGGACCCCACAGGGGACGTCGGTCCTACAATGAGCAGTTCTTC. It specifies CASSQGPHRGRRSYNEQFF.

V usage is TRBV11-2 and J usage is TRBJ2-2; tentatively, D is TRBD1 (6 bases). V lost 6 bases, J lost 3 bases, and 14 bases lay in between. The CDR3 loop spans 15 amino acids. Germline V gene sequence: CDR1 SGHAT, CDR2 FQNNGV. The CDR3 loop reads CASSLGAVDTGELFF. CDR3 DNA sequence: TGTGCCAGCAGTTTGGGGGCTGTGGACACCGGGGAGCTGTTTTTT.

The chain combines TRBV3-1 with TRBJ2-7, with D possibly called TRBD1 or TRBD2 (5 bases each). Deletions cut 1 base from V and 1 base from J, with 8 bases between. The CDR3 runs to 14 residues. CDR1 and CDR2 from the germline V gene are LGHDT and YNNKEL (reference sequence). The CDR3 coding sequence is TGTGCCAGCAGCCAAGGTGGGGGATCCTACGAGCAGTACTTC. The encoded protein is CASSQGGGSYEQYF.